The present T cell receptor (beta chain) was sequenced within a study of T cell changes during pregnancy in multiple sclerosis. The protocol was immunoSEQ multiplex PCR, while the TCRdb copy is restricted to in-frame clones and leaves out a portion. Among about 93,000 clones, around 93% were seen once, and the ten largest hold under 0.95%. In the case of this clone: Other DNA sequences of this sample code for an identical CDR3.

The clonotype originates from a female donor with multiple sclerosis, enrolled in a pregnancy study. Material: peripheral blood, obtained before pregnancy.

The CDR3 DNA sequence: TGTGCCTGGAGTGTAAGGGGATTGAATCAGCCCCAGCATTTT. Its protein is CAWSVRGLNQPQHF. The chain links TRBV30 to TRBJ1-5, with D maybe TRBD1 (5 bases). Per the germline V gene, CDR1 is GTSNPN and CDR2 is SVGIG (reference sequence). This CDR3 has 14 residues. The V and J ends lost 0 bases and 4 bases respectively, with 10 bases between them.